These 6 T cell receptor beta chains came from one sample sequenced in a study of response to subunit inactivated influenza vaccine (dated by TCRdb to 2016 to 2019). Library preparation used RT-PCR. For sequencing, an Illumina HiSeq 2500 was employed. TCRdb reran the public reads through fastp at Q25 and MiXCR, keeping productive beta chains. For every CDR3 protein sequence, its rows merge into one entry that carries the most common genes and DNA. For this sample the table gives 450,000 to 550,000 distinct CDR3 sequences, of which around 25% were detected only once. Approximately 2% of the sample rests with the top ten. The sequenced sample was CD4+ T cells sorted from PBMCs, obtained roughly 5 days after vaccination. The receptors stem from a man aged 50 or older who received an inactivated influenza vaccine. Donor details come from another sample of the same person, matched by shared clones.

The count of this clonotype is one. The rearrangement uses TRBV20-1 and TRBJ2-2; maybe TRBD1 (6 bases). Germline V gene data show CDR1 as DFQATT and CDR2 as SNEGSKA (reference sequence). This CDR3 is 15 amino acids long. V lost 6 bases to trimming and J lost 0 bases, with 14 bases between them. The CDR3 nucleotides are TGCAGTGCAAGGCGCAGGGGCACGAACACCGGGGAGCTGTTTTTT. Its translation is CSARRRGTNTGELFF.

The chain carries TRBV5-1 and TRBJ2-7; D is perhaps TRBD1 (5 bases). CDR1 is SGHRS, CDR2 YFSETQ, per germline. The CDR3 totals 17 residues. Trimming removed 0 bases from V and 0 bases from J, with 16 bases in between. The CDR3 loop is CASSLGPEYRSSYEQYF. The CDR3 nucleotides read TGCGCCAGCAGCTTGGGGCCCGAATACAGGAGCTCCTACGAGCAGTACTTC.

This clonotype has a handful of counts. The J gene is TRBJ2-7, the V gene TRBV12-3 or TRBV12-4, with D possibly matching TRBD1 (5 bases). Trimming shortened V by 3 bases and J by 2 bases, and 14 bases separated the two germline ends. The CDR3 is 15 residues long. The CDR3 sequence is CASSFSAGQTYEQYF. The CDR3 region has the DNA TGTGCCAGCAGTTTTTCTGCAGGGCAAACCTACGAGCAGTACTTC.

The chain links TRBV20-1 to TRBJ2-1; TRBD1 aligns across 7 bases. Germline values: CDR1 DFQATT, CDR2 SNEGSKA (reference sequence). V lost 4 bases to trimming and J lost 6 bases; unmatched junction nucleotides: 3. This CDR3 is 12 amino acids long. DNA for the CDR3: TGCAGTGCTACCAGACAGGGCAATGAGCAGTTCTTC. Amino acid sequence: CSATRQGNEQFF.

The J gene is TRBJ2-6, the V gene TRBV18, with D unclear. Germline V gene sequence: CDR1 KGHSH, CDR2 LQKENI. This CDR3 is 17 amino acids long. Trimming took off 1 base at V and 3 bases at J, with 13 bases between the two ends. This CDR3 reads CASSPRPGSDGANVLTF. Written as DNA, the CDR3 is TGTGCCAGCTCACCACGGCCGGGTTCTGATGGGGCCAACGTCCTGACTTTC.

CDR3 DNA: TGTGCCAGCAGCGATCAGGCACTTAGCACAGATACGCAGTATTTT. It codes for CASSDQALSTDTQYF. The chain combines TRBV6-1 with TRBJ2-3; no definite D call. CDR1 is MNHNS, CDR2 SASEGT, per germline. Trimming took 6 bases from V and 0 from J, leaving 13 bases between them. The CDR3 covers 15 residues.